These T cell receptor beta chains were read from a single sample in a study of technical replicates of blood from several donors. Here immunoSEQ multiplex PCR was the method, and the copy in TCRdb shows in-frame clones only, minus some. This table holds about 93,000 clones, approximately 95% found once. Sequencing was carried out using T cells isolated from PBMCs. The receptors were sampled from a human donor in good health. Both conserved end residues are part of each CDR3. The D gene is left open where the match is weak. Size values are once, few and many counts, or a class for expanded clones, and some rows have none.

size	D	V	J	length	CDR3	DNA
-	-	TRBV6-1	TRBJ1-6	14	CASSENGGDSPLHF	TGTGCCAGCAGTGAAAATGGCGGGGATTCACCCCTCCACTTT
-	TRBD1	TRBV6-5	TRBJ1-2	12	CASSPDRVGYTF	TGTGCCAGCAGTCCCGACAGGGTAGGGTACACCTTC
-	-	TRBV25-1	TRBJ2-1	13	CASSDPGLDEQFF	TGTGCCAGCAGTGACCCCGGGTTGGATGAGCAGTTCTTC
-	TRBD1	TRBV9	TRBJ2-3	15	CASSIRQGRTDTQYF	TGTGCCAGCAGCATTCGACAGGGGCGCACAGATACGCAGTATTTT
-	-	TRBV6-5	TRBJ2-7	16	CASSYSGGALGSEQYF	TGTGCCAGCAGTTACTCAGGTGGGGCCCTCGGCTCCGAGCAGTACTTC
-	TRBD2	TRBV29-1	TRBJ2-3	14	CSVEGLADTDTQYF	TGCAGCGTTGAAGGACTAGCGGACACAGATACGCAGTATTTT
-	-	TRBV7-9	TRBJ2-2	14	CASSSGIATGELFF	TGTGCCAGCAGCTCAGGGATCGCGACCGGGGAGCTGTTTTTT
-	TRBD2	TRBV7-6	TRBJ2-7	14	CASSLVAGGGEQYF	TGTGCCAGCAGCTTAGTAGCGGGGGGCGGGGAGCAGTACTTC
-	TRBD2	TRBV5-4	TRBJ2-5	16	CASSFRLAGVGETQYF	TGTGCCAGCAGCTTCCGACTAGCGGGAGTAGGCGAGACCCAGTACTTC
-	-	TRBV4-1	TRBJ1-3	15	CASSPITADGNTIYF	TGCGCCAGCAGCCCGATAACAGCTGATGGAAACACCATATATTTT
-	-	TRBV7-9	TRBJ2-7	13	CASSLGSVDEQYF	TGTGCCAGCAGCTTAGGATCGGTTGACGAGCAGTACTTC
-	-	TRBV29-1	TRBJ1-2	12	CTTSGGDYGYTF	TGCACCACTTCCGGAGGGGACTATGGCTACACCTTC
-	TRBD2	TRBV5-1	TRBJ2-7	14	CATSEASGKYEQYF	TGCGCCACCTCCGAGGCTAGCGGGAAGTACGAGCAGTACTTC
-	-	TRBV5-1	TRBJ1-1	16	CASSNGGGSAGTEAFF	TGCGCCAGCAGTAACGGGGGGGGCTCTGCGGGGACTGAAGCTTTCTTT
-	-	TRBV5-1	TRBJ2-3	14	CASSLVGSTDTQYF	TGCGCCAGCAGCTTGGTCGGGAGCACAGATACGCAGTATTTT
-	-	TRBV27	TRBJ1-2	14	CASRLLRAGYGYTF	TGTGCCAGCAGATTACTCAGGGCCGGCTATGGCTACACCTTC
-	-	TRBV14	TRBJ2-3	13	CASSQGHTDTQYF	TGTGCCAGCAGCCAGGGCCACACAGATACGCAGTATTTT
-	-	TRBV7-9	TRBJ2-5	12	CASSLAGETQYF	TGTGCCAGCAGCTTAGCCGGGGAGACCCAGTACTTC
few	-	TRBV5-4	TRBJ1-2	16	CASRSGGGSANYGYTF	TGTGCCAGCCGTTCCGGTGGGGGGTCAGCTAACTATGGCTACACCTTC
once	-	TRBV5-1	TRBJ2-1	11	CASSRRNEQFF	TGCGCCAGCAGCCGTCGGAATGAGCAGTTCTTC
once	-	TRBV5-4	TRBJ1-1	14	CASSRGSMNTEAFF	TGTGCCAGCAGCCGGGGATCCATGAACACTGAAGCTTTCTTT
-	-	TRBV5-4	TRBJ2-1	16	CASSLGGPHNTNEQFF	TGTGCCAGCAGCTTGGGCGGCCCCCACAACACCAATGAGCAGTTCTTC
-	-	TRBV5-4	TRBJ1-1	13	CASSLAPDSEAFF	TGTGCCAGCAGCTTGGCACCGGACAGTGAAGCTTTCTTT
once	-	TRBV6-1	TRBJ1-2	15	CASSEGAQRNYGYTF	TGTGCCAGCAGTGAGGGGGCCCAACGAAACTATGGCTACACCTTC
-	-	TRBV7-6	TRBJ2-3	14	CASSSYSGTDTQYF	TGTGCCAGCAGCTCCTATTCTGGCACAGATACGCAGTATTTT
-	-	TRBV7-6	TRBJ2-5	16	CASSLLGGREWETQYF	TGTGCCAGCAGCCTCCTGGGAGGCCGAGAATGGGAGACCCAGTACTTC
-	TRBD1	TRBV28	TRBJ1-5	17	CASSRTWTGMSNQPQHF	TGTGCCAGCAGCCGGACTTGGACAGGGATGAGTAATCAGCCCCAGCATTTT
-	TRBD1	TRBV19	TRBJ1-1	15	CASSIGRGQYTEAFF	TGTGCCAGTAGTATCGGCAGGGGGCAGTACACTGAAGCTTTCTTT
-	-	TRBV11-3	TRBJ2-1	17	CASSLVAGRSPYNEQFF	TGTGCCAGCAGCTTAGTGGCAGGGCGGTCTCCCTACAATGAGCAGTTCTTC
-	-	TRBV25-1	TRBJ2-1	12	CASRPGYNEQFF	TGTGCCAGCAGACCAGGATACAATGAGCAGTTCTTC
-	TRBD1	TRBV5-4	TRBJ2-1	13	CASSLGQVNEQFF	TGTGCCAGCAGCCTGGGACAGGTCAATGAGCAGTTCTTC
-	-	TRBV6-1	TRBJ2-7	13	CASSEVGAYEQYF	TGTGCCAGCAGTGAAGTAGGGGCCTACGAGCAGTACTTC
-	-	TRBV5-6	TRBJ2-7	15	CASSSIEDSTYEQYF	TGTGCCAGCAGCTCAATCGAAGACAGCACCTACGAGCAGTACTTC
once	TRBD2	TRBV12-5	TRBJ2-1	14	CASGTSGSGNEQFF	TGTGCTAGTGGCACTAGCGGGAGTGGAAATGAGCAGTTCTTC
-	-	TRBV13	TRBJ2-2	16	CASSIKTGSRTGELFF	TGTGCCAGCAGCATAAAAACAGGGTCCCGAACCGGGGAGCTGTTTTTT
few	-	TRBV4-1	TRBJ1-1	16	CASSQSGRDTNTEAFF	TGCGCCAGCAGCCAATCCGGTCGGGACACGAACACTGAAGCTTTCTTT
-	TRBD1	TRBV5-4	TRBJ1-1	14	CASSAGTGAVEAFF	TGTGCCAGCAGCGCCGGGACAGGGGCTGTTGAAGCTTTCTTT
-	-	TRBV21-1	TRBJ2-7	17	CASSKNGLAGDCYEQYF	TGTGCCAGCAGCAAAAACGGGCTTGCGGGAGACTGCTACGAGCAGTACTTC
-	TRBD1	TRBV6-4	TRBJ2-2	17	CASSEAVGTGGIGELFF	TGTGCCAGCAGTGAAGCGGTCGGGACAGGGGGTATCGGGGAGCTGTTTTTT
-	-	TRBV28	TRBJ2-7	15	CASSLGIADPPGKYF	TGTGCCAGCAGTTTGGGGATAGCGGACCCCCCAGGAAAGTACTTC
once	TRBD1	TRBV18	TRBJ1-2	16	CASSPGTGLYPYGYTF	TGTGCCAGCTCCCCCGGGACAGGGCTATACCCCTATGGCTACACCTTC
-	-	TRBV2	TRBJ2-2	13	CASSAPPGGELFF	TGTGCCAGCAGTGCTCCCCCAGGGGGGGAGCTGTTTTTT
-	TRBD1	TRBV15	TRBJ2-3	16	CATSRQGGPYTDTQYF	TGTGCCACCAGCCGACAGGGGGGTCCCTACACAGATACGCAGTATTTT
-	-	TRBV27	TRBJ2-1	15	CASSPAWDTPREQFF	TGTGCCAGCAGTCCTGCCTGGGACACCCCCAGGGAGCAGTTCTTC
-	-	TRBV7-6	TRBJ2-1	17	CASSLGWDRGSYNEQFF	TGTGCCAGCAGCTTAGGGTGGGACCGGGGGTCCTACAATGAGCAGTTCTTC
few	-	TRBV29-1	TRBJ1-1	13	CSVQRDLDSEAFF	TGCAGCGTGCAACGGGATCTGGATAGTGAAGCTTTCTTT
-	TRBD1	TRBV2	TRBJ1-1	14	CASSTDLDRVEAFF	TGTGCCAGCAGTACAGACCTAGACAGGGTTGAAGCTTTCTTT
-	-	TRBV5-6	TRBJ1-3	14	CASSLTDSGNTIYF	TGTGCCAGCAGCTTGACAGATTCTGGAAACACCATATATTTT
-	TRBD2	TRBV14	TRBJ2-3	15	CASSQLLGGVDTQYF	TGTGCCAGCAGCCAACTGCTGGGGGGGGTGGATACGCAGTATTTT
-	TRBD1	TRBV5-1	TRBJ1-2	14	CASSLGQGARGYTF	TGCGCCAGCAGCTTGGGACAGGGGGCGCGAGGCTACACCTTC
-	-	TRBV5-4	TRBJ1-1	15	CASTRGVGIATEAFF	TGTGCCAGCACTCGCGGAGTGGGTATCGCCACTGAAGCTTTCTTT
-	TRBD1	TRBV2	TRBJ1-1	17	CASSAGTGHNMNTEAFF	TGTGCCAGCAGCGCCGGGACAGGACACAACATGAACACTGAAGCTTTCTTT
-	-	TRBV19	TRBJ2-7	14	CASSIPGNNYEQYF	TGTGCCAGTAGTATCCCGGGAAACAACTACGAGCAGTACTTC
once	-	TRBV5-1	TRBJ1-6	16	CASTSMVGSGNSPLHF	TGCGCCAGCACTTCTATGGTTGGCAGCGGGAATTCACCCCTCCACTTT